Listed below are T cell receptor beta chains from one sample, sequenced in a study of shared clonotypes between healthy human individuals. Sequenced by immunoSEQ multiplex PCR; TCRdb stores in-frame clones only, minus some. The sample has 560,000 or so clones, approximately 96% seen once. Sequencing input: naive CD8+ T cells sorted from blood. The origin of the receptors is a woman between 25 and 40 years old in good health. Each CDR3 is given with its conserved first and last residue. The order of the fields is J gene, V gene, CDR3 protein.

TRBJ2-7 TRBV6-6 CASSYAGTSYEQYF
TRBJ2-2 TRBV13 CASSLTNTGELFF
TRBJ2-5 TRBV7-9 CASSLLQAGIQETQYF
TRBJ2-7 TRBV6-4 CASSPLPLDAYEQYF
TRBJ1-4 TRBV2 CASSEEGARWNEKLFF
TRBJ2-1 TRBV27 CASSPTSYHNEQFF
TRBJ1-1 TRBV19 CASSIRDGNTEAFF
TRBJ2-7 TRBV27 CASSLRTGYYEQYF
TRBJ2-2 TRBV5-6 CASSLFSLNTGELFF
TRBJ1-1 TRBV29-1 CSVEDIRTGGIDEAFF
TRBJ2-7 TRBV27 CASSLAGLSYEQYF
TRBJ2-3 TRBV19 CASSIVGGADTQYF
TRBJ2-7 TRBV13 CASSLEPNYEQYF
TRBJ1-3 TRBV5-1 CASSLEGPGNTIYF
TRBJ2-1 TRBV2 CASVLGTLSDNEQFF
TRBJ1-4 TRBV19 CASTQTGYREKLFF